Below are 5 T cell receptor beta chains sequenced from a single sample in a study of breast tumors, draining lymph nodes, adjacent tissues. MiXCR, applied by TCRdb to the multiplex PCR reads, yields one record per CDR3 protein. The sample holds roughly 86,000 distinct CDR3 sequences, roughly 19% seen once. The lymph nodes were axillary draining lymph nodes from breast cancer patients. The sequenced sample was axillary lymph node tissue. These receptors were obtained from a female donor with breast cancer. Some clones in this sample may be carry-over from other donors' samples.

The rearrangement uses TRBV3-1 and TRBJ1-4; D is possibly TRBD1 (5 bases). The V gene's germline CDR1 is LGHDT and CDR2 YNNKEL (reference sequence). V was cut by 4 bases and J by 8 bases, with 17 bases left in between. The CDR3 covers 15 residues. The CDR3, as DNA: TGTGCCAGCAGCCCTACTTTGAGGGGTCAAGAAAAACTGTTTTTT. This codes for CASSPTLRGQEKLFF.

This clonotype occurred many times. This chain uses TRBV5-1 with TRBJ2-1, with D possibly TRBD2 on 6 matching bases. The V end was cut by 0 bases, the J end by 4 bases, with 11 bases between. The CDR3 runs 15 residues. Germline CDR1 is SGHRS and CDR2 is YFSETQ. CDR3 nucleotides: TGCGCCAGCAGCTTGGGCGGGAACCCATACAATGAGCAGTTCTTC. It yields the protein CASSLGGNPYNEQFF.

This clonotype has a count of ten or more. The chain recombines TRBV5-1 with TRBJ2-7, with TRBD2 matching 7 bases. Germline values: CDR1 SGHRS, CDR2 YFSETQ. V gave up 0 bases and J gave up 1 base; unmatched junction bases: 4. CDR3 length: 15 residues. The CDR3 loop reads CASSLDASGSYEQYF. Written as DNA, the CDR3 is TGCGCCAGCAGCTTGGATGCTAGCGGATCCTACGAGCAGTACTTC.

With respect to this clonotype: A much more abundant neighbour one base away suggests this may be a read error. As the CDR3 is not closed by the conserved phenylalanine or tryptophan, this likely results from a read error. The V and J genes are TRBV19 and TRBJ1-2; 8 nucleotides match TRBD1. With 5 bases clipped from V and 7 bases from J, the junction kept 9 bases outside the gene matches. CDR3 length equals 14 residues. The germline V gene encodes CDR1 LNHDA and CDR2 SQIVND (reference sequence). The CDR3 reads CASSSGQEAGGYTS. The CDR3 DNA is TGTGCCAGTAGTTCGGGACAGGAGGCGGGTGGCTACACCTCC.

The chain is built from TRBV28 and TRBJ1-2, with D uncertain. The CDR3 covers 12 residues. V shed 5 bases and J shed 4 bases, with 8 bases lying between them. Germline loops: CDR1 MDHEN, CDR2 SYDVKM. The CDR3: CASSRAPYGYTF. In nucleotides, the CDR3 is TGTGCCAGCAGTCGGGCCCCCTATGGCTACACCTTC.